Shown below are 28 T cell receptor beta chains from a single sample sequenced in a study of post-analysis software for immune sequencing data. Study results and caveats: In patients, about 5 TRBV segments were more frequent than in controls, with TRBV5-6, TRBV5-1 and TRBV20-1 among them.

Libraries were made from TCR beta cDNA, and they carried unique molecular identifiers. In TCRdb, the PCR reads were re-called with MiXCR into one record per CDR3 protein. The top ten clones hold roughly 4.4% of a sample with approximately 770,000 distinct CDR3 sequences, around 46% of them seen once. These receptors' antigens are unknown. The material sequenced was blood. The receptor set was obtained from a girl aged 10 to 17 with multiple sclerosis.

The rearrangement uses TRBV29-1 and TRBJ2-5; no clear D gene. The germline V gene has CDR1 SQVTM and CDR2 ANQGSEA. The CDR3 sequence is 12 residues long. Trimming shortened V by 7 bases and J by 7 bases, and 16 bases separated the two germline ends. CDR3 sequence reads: CSGEVISGTQYF. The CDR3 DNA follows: TGCAGCGGTGAGGTGATCTCGGGGACCCAGTACTTC.

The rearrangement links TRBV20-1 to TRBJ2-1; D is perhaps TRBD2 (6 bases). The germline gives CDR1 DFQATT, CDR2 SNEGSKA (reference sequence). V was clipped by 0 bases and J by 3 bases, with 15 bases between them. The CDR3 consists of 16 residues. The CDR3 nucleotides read TGCAGTGCTAGAGATCCCTCAAGCGGGCTCTACAATGAGCAGTTCTTC. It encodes CSARDPSSGLYNEQFF.

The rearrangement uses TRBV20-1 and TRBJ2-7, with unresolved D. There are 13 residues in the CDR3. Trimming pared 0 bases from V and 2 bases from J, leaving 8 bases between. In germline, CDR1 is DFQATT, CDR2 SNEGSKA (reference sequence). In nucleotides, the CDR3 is TGCAGTGCTAGAGATTACGGAGCCTACGAGCAGTACTTC. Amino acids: CSARDYGAYEQYF.

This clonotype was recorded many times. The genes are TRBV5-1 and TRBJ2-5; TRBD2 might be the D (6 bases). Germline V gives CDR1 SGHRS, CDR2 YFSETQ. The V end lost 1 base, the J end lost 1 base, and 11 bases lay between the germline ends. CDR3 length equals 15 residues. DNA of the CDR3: TGCGCCAGCAGCTTGTGGGGGGAATCCCAAGAGACCCAGTACTTC. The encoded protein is CASSLWGESQETQYF.

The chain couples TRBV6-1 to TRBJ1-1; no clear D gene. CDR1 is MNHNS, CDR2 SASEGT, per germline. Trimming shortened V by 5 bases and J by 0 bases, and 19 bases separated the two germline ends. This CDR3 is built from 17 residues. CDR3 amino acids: CASSTLTAPQMNTEAFF. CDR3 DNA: TGTGCCAGCAGTACGCTGACGGCACCCCAAATGAACACTGAAGCTTTCTTT.

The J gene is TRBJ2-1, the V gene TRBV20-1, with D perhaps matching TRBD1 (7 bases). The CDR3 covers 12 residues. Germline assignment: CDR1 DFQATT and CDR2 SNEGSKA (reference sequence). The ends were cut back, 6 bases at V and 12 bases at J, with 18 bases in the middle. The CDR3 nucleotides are TGCAGTGCCCAGGGGGGCGGGTTAGGGCAGTTCTTC. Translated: CSAQGGGLGQFF.

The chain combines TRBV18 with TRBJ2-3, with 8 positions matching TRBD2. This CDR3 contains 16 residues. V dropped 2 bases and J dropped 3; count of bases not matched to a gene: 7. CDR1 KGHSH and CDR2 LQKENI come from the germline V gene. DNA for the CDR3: TGTGCCAGCTCACCATTAGCGGGACCGGAGACAGATACGCAGTATTTT. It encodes CASSPLAGPETDTQYF.

Written as DNA, the CDR3 is TGTGCCAGCAGCGTTTGGGGGAATAGAGGGAAAGACGAGCAGTACTTC. It translates to CASSVWGNRGKDEQYF. The rearrangement joins TRBV5-5 to TRBJ2-5; tentatively, D is TRBD1 or TRBD2 (5 bases each). The J call may be incorrect, as the DNA end agrees better with TRBJ2-7. This CDR3 has 16 residues. Germline CDR1 is SGHKS and CDR2 is YYEKEE (reference sequence).

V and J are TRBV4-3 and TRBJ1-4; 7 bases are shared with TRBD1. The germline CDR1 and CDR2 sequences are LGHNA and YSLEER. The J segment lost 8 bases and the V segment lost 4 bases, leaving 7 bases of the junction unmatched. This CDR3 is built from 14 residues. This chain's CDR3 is CASSRLRGQEKLFF. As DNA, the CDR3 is TGCGCCAGCAGCCGCCTAAGGGGGCAGGAAAAACTGTTTTTT.

The CDR3 is CSASSSGMYTEAFF. In DNA, the CDR3 is TGCAGTGCTAGTTCCTCAGGGATGTATACCGAAGCTTTCTTT. The J gene is TRBJ1-1, the V gene TRBV20-1, with D perhaps TRBD1 (5 bases). The V end was cut by 3 bases, the J end by 8 bases, with 19 bases between. This CDR3 is 14 amino acids long. Germline lookup yields CDR1 DFQATT and CDR2 SNEGSKA (reference sequence).

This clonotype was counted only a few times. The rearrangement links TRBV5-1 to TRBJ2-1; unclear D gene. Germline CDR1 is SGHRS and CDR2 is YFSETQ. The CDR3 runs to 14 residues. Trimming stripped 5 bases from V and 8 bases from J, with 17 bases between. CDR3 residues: CASRTPRSDDEQFF. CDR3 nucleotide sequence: TGCGCCAGCAGAACCCCGCGGAGTGACGATGAGCAGTTCTTC.

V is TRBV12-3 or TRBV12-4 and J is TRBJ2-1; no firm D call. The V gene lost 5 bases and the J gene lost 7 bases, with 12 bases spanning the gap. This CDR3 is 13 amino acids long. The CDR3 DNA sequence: TGTGCCAGCAGTCCCAGACACTGGAATGAGCAGTTCTTC. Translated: CASSPRHWNEQFF.

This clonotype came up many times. The CDR3 coding sequence is TGTGCCAGCAGTGACTTTCACCCTACAAGTGCCAAAAACATTCAGTACTTC. Translated, it gives CASSDFHPTSAKNIQYF. This chain links TRBV6-1 with TRBJ2-4, with D unresolved. Trimming pared 3 bases from V and 1 base from J, leaving 16 bases between. Germline lookup yields CDR1 MNHNS and CDR2 SASEGT. This CDR3 is 17 amino acids long.

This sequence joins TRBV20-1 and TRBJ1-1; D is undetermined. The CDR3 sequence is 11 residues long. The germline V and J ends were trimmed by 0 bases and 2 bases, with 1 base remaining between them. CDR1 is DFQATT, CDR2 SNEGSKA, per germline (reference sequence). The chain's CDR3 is CSARDNTEAFF. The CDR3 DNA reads TGCAGTGCTAGAGATAACACTGAAGCTTTCTTT.

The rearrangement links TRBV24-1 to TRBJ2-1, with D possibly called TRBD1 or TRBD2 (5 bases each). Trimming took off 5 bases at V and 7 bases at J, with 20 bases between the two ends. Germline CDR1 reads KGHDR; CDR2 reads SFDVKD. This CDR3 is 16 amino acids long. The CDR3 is CATSVVGDRGLNEQFF. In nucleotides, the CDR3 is TGTGCCACCAGTGTGGTCGGGGACCGAGGATTAAATGAGCAGTTCTTC.

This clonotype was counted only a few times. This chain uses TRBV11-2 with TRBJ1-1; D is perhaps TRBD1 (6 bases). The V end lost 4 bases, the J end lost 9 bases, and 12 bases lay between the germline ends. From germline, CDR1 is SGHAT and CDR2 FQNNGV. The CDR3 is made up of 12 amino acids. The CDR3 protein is CASSSGADKAFF. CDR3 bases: TGTGCCAGCAGCTCGGGGGCAGACAAAGCTTTCTTT. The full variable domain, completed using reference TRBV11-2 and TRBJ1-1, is EAGVAQSPRYKIIEKRQSVAFWCNPISGHATLYWYQQILGQGPKLLIQFQNNGVVDDSQLPKDRFSAERLKGVDSTLKIQPAKLEDSAVYLCASSSGADKAFFGQGTRLTVV.

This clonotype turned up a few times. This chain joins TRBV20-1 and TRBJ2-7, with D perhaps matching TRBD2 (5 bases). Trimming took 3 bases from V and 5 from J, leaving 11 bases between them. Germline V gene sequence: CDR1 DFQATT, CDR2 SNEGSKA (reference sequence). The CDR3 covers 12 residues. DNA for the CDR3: TGCAGTGCTAGCCCGCTCGGGGACGAGCAGTACTTC. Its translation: CSASPLGDEQYF.

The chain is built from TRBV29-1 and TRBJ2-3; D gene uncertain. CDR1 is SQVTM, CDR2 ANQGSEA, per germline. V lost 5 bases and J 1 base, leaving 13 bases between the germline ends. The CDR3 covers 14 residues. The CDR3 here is CSVTKAERTDTQYF. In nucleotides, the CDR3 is TGCAGCGTTACGAAGGCGGAGCGCACAGATACGCAGTATTTT.

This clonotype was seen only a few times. For the CDR3, the DNA is TGTGCCAGCAGGCTTGGACTAGCGGGAGGGCCACTGGAGACCCAGTACTTC. It codes for CASRLGLAGGPLETQYF. This chain joins TRBV6-2 or TRBV6-3 and TRBJ2-7, with 15 bases fitting TRBD2. Judging by the DNA end, TRBJ2-5 fits better; the J call may be wrong. CDR1 is MNHEY and CDR2 is SVGEGT in the germline V gene. This CDR3 contains 17 residues.

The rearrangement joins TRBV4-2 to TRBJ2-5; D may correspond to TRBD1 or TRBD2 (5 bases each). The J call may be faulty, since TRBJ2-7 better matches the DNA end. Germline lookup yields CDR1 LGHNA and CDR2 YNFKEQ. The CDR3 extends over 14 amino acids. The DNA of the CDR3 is TGTGCCAGCAGCCAAGCCGCCCGGGGACACGAGCAGTACTTC. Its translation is CASSQAARGHEQYF.

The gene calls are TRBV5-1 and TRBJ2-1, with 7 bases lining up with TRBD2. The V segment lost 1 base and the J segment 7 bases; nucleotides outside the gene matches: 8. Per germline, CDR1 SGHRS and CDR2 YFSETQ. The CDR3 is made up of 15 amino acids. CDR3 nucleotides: TGCGCCAGCAGCTTGCTATCGGGAGGAAGAAATGAGCAGTTCTTC. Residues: CASSLLSGGRNEQFF.

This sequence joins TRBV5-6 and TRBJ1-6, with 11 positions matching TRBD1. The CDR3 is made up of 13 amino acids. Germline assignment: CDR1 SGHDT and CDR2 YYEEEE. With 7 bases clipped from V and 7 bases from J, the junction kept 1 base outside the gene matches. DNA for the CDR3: TGTGCCAGCGGGGACAGGGGGAATTCACCCCTCCACTTT. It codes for CASGDRGNSPLHF.

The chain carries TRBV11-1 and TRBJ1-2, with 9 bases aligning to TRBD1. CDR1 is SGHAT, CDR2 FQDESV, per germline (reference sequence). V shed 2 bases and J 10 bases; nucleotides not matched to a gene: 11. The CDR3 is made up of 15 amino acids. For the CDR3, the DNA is TGTGCCAGCAGCTTAACCCCCGGGACAGGGTTGGACTACACCTTC. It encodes CASSLTPGTGLDYTF.

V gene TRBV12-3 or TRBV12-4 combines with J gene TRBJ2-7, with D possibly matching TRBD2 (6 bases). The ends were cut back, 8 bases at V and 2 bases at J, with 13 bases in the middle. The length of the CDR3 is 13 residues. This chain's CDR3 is CASGLRNPYEQYF. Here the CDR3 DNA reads TGTGCCAGCGGACTAAGGAACCCCTACGAGCAGTACTTC.

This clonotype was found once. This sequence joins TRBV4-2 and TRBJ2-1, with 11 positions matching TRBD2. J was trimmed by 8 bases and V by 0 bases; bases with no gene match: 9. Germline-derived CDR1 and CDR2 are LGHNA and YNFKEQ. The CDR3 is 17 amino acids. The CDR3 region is CASSQDPGTSGGDEQFF. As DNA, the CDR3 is TGTGCCAGCAGCCAAGACCCCGGGACTAGCGGTGGGGATGAGCAGTTCTTC.

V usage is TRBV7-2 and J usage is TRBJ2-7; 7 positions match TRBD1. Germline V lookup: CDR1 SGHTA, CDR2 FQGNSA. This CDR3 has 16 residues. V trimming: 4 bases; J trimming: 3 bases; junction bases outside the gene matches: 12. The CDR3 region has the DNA TGTGCCAGCAGCTCCGTCGTTCAGACAGGGTTCTACGAGCAGTACTTC. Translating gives CASSSVVQTGFYEQYF.

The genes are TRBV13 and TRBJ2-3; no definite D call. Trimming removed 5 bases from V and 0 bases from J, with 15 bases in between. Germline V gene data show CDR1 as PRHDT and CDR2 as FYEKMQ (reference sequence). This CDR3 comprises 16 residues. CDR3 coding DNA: TGTGCCAGCAGCCCCCCCCGGCAAACTAGCACAGATACGCAGTATTTT. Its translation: CASSPPRQTSTDTQYF.

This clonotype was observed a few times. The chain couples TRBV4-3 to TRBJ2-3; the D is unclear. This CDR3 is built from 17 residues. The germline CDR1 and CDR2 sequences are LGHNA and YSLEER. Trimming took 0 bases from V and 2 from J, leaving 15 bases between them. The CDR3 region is CASSQDLHTEFTDTQYF. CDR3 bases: TGCGCCAGCAGCCAAGATCTCCACACAGAGTTCACAGATACGCAGTATTTT.